One and the same sample provided the 32 T cell receptor beta chains below, sequenced in a study of T cell changes during pregnancy in multiple sclerosis. Method: immunoSEQ multiplex PCR; TCRdb's copy keeps in-frame clones and lacks some. Of fewer than 65,000 clones in the sample, 93% were seen once. The sequencing used peripheral blood, collected in the second trimester of pregnancy. The source is a female donor with multiple sclerosis, enrolled in a pregnancy study.

J is TRBJ2-7 and V is TRBV27, with 8 bases lining up with TRBD2. The CDR3 has 17 residues. The germline gives CDR1 MNHEY, CDR2 SMNVEV (reference sequence). V trimming: 3 bases; J trimming: 5 bases; junction bases outside the gene matches: 15. The CDR3 nucleotides read TGTGCCAGCAGTTTTCTCCCAGCGGGAGTGGGGAAAAACGAGCAGTACTTC. Amino acids: CASSFLPAGVGKNEQYF.

The CDR3 loop reads CASSLGGYGNQPQHF. The CDR3 region has the DNA TGTGCCAGCAGTTTGGGAGGCTACGGCAATCAGCCCCAGCATTTT. The V and J genes are TRBV27 and TRBJ1-5; no reliable D call. V was shortened by 3 bases and J by 2 bases, with 11 bases between the two germline ends. From germline, CDR1 is MNHEY and CDR2 SMNVEV (reference sequence). This CDR3 spans 15 amino acids.

The chain recombines TRBV4-1 with TRBJ2-3, with 14 bases identical to TRBD2. The germline gives CDR1 MGHRA, CDR2 YSYEKL. The CDR3 runs 18 residues. V was pared by 5 bases and J by 6 bases, with 13 bases of the junction left unmatched. Here the CDR3 reads CASSNSDLGLAGVDTQYF. CDR3 nucleotide sequence: TGCGCCAGCAGCAACTCCGATTTGGGACTAGCGGGAGTCGATACGCAGTATTTT.

V gene TRBV5-1 combines with J gene TRBJ2-7; maybe TRBD2 (6 bases). CDR3 length equals 14 residues. The germline gives CDR1 SGHRS, CDR2 YFSETQ. Between the trimmed V and J ends, which lost 0 bases and 6 bases, there was a span of 13 bases. CDR3 bases: TGCGCCAGCAGCTTGGGACTAGGTTATGGCGAGCAGTACTTC. Amino acids: CASSLGLGYGEQYF.

This rearrangement joins TRBV25-1 to TRBJ1-2; unclear D gene. This CDR3 comprises 14 residues. Per germline, CDR1 MGHDK and CDR2 SYGVNS. Trimming removed 2 bases from V and 5 bases from J, with 12 bases in between. The CDR3 DNA is TGTGCCAGCAGTGAAGGATACGGGTGGTATGGCTACACCTTC. The encoded protein is CASSEGYGWYGYTF.

The rearrangement uses TRBV29-1 and TRBJ1-1; TRBD1 matches 10 bases. J lost 3 bases, V lost 3 bases, and 7 bases had no gene match. CDR1 is SQVTM and CDR2 is ANQGSEA in the germline V gene. This CDR3 has 15 amino acids. CDR3 sequence: CSVDGGQGLYTEAFF. The CDR3 region has the DNA TGCAGCGTTGATGGGGGACAGGGGTTATACACTGAAGCTTTCTTT.

The chain uses TRBV5-6 and TRBJ1-2; D remains ambiguous. Trimming left V 1 base short and J 4 bases short, with 11 bases between. The CDR3 spans 14 residues. The germline V gene encodes CDR1 SGHDT and CDR2 YYEEEE. The DNA for the CDR3 is TGTGCCAGCAGCTTGAGGCGGGGTGTCTATGGCTACACCTTC. This translates into CASSLRRGVYGYTF.

The J gene is TRBJ2-1, the V gene TRBV7-2, with 10 bases fitting TRBD1. V shed 4 bases and J 9 bases; nucleotides not matched to a gene: 9. CDR1 is SGHTA, CDR2 FQGNSA, per germline. This CDR3 contains 15 residues. The CDR3 loop reads CASSSGTGVIGEQFF. The CDR3 DNA follows: TGTGCCAGCAGCTCCGGGACAGGGGTCATTGGTGAGCAGTTCTTC.

The rearrangement uses TRBV27 and TRBJ2-2; 7 bases agree with TRBD1. The CDR3 is 15 amino acids. The V gene's germline CDR1 is MNHEY and CDR2 SMNVEV (reference sequence). V shed 3 bases, J shed 1 base, and the junction held 2 bases outside the gene matches. For the CDR3, the DNA is TGTGCCAGCAGTTTTTCAGGGGGGAACACCGGGGAGCTGTTTTTT. It encodes CASSFSGGNTGELFF.

This rearrangement joins TRBV30 to TRBJ1-2; 8 positions agree with TRBD1. Trimming removed 3 bases from V and 3 bases from J; junction bases left unmatched: 6. The CDR3 is made up of 14 amino acids. Germline CDR1 GTSNPN, CDR2 SVGIG (reference sequence). CDR3 in amino acids: CAWSAGGSHYGYTF. The CDR3 bases are TGTGCCTGGAGCGCAGGGGGCAGCCACTATGGCTACACCTTC. Looking up the rest from reference TRBV30 and TRBJ1-2 gives the full variable domain: SQTIHQWPATLVQPVGSPLSLECTVEGTSNPNLYWYRQAAGRGLQLLFYSVGIGQISSEVPQNLSASRPQDRQFILSSKKLLLSDSGFYLCAWSAGGSHYGYTFGSGTRLTVV.

The rearrangement links TRBV9 to TRBJ2-7; TRBD2 might be the D (6 bases). The germline CDR1 and CDR2 sequences are SGDLS and YYNGEE. The V end was cut by 0 bases, the J end by 6 bases, with 16 bases between. This CDR3 region has 15 residues. The CDR3 nucleotides read TGTGCCAGCAGCGTAGGGGGACGTTTGGAGGGCGAGCAGTACTTC. It is translated as CASSVGGRLEGEQYF.

CDR3 region: CASSLVGGMTEAFF. DNA of the CDR3: TGTGCCAGCAGTTTAGTGGGAGGTATGACTGAAGCTTTCTTT. The chain carries TRBV28 and TRBJ1-1; no definite D call. Germline CDR1 reads MDHEN; CDR2 reads SYDVKM. This CDR3 comprises 14 residues. Trimming pared 2 bases from V and 5 bases from J, leaving 12 bases between.

The V gene is TRBV7-2, the J gene TRBJ2-5; D is uncertain. In germline, CDR1 is SGHTA, CDR2 FQGNSA. Trimming took 2 bases from V and 2 from J, leaving 6 bases between them. The CDR3 sequence is 13 residues long. CDR3 in DNA: TGTGCCAGCAGCTTATCATCACAAGAGACCCAGTACTTC. It codes for CASSLSSQETQYF.

The chain recombines TRBV12-5 with TRBJ2-1, with D perhaps TRBD2 (6 bases). Germline V gene sequence: CDR1 LGHNT, CDR2 FRNRAP. The CDR3 loop spans 15 amino acids. Trimming shortened V by 1 base and J by 10 bases, and 17 bases separated the two germline ends. CDR3 loop: CASGLGLREMGEQFF. DNA of the CDR3: TGTGCTAGTGGTTTGGGACTACGGGAGATGGGAGAGCAGTTCTTC.

The chain is built from TRBV19 and TRBJ1-4; D ambiguous. Per germline, CDR1 LNHDA and CDR2 SQIVND (reference sequence). Trimming pared 3 bases from V and 11 bases from J, leaving 19 bases between. This CDR3 is built from 15 residues. The CDR3 DNA is TGTGCCAGTAGTATGCCCAAACTTCTTTTGAAGAAACTGTTTTTT. Its protein product is CASSMPKLLLKKLFF.

The gene calls are TRBV19 and TRBJ1-1, with a weak D call TRBD1 (6 bases). Trimming took off 0 bases at V and 5 bases at J, with 16 bases between the two ends. Germline assignment: CDR1 LNHDA and CDR2 SQIVND (reference sequence). CDR3 length equals 16 residues. DNA for the CDR3: TGTGCCAGTAGTATAGAGGGTTGGGGGGGGGCGACTGAAGCTTTCTTT. This translates into CASSIEGWGGATEAFF.

The rearrangement joins TRBV9 to TRBJ1-3, with D maybe TRBD1 (6 bases). Trimming shortened V by 2 bases and J by 4 bases, and 7 bases separated the two germline ends. The CDR3 is made up of 13 amino acids. The germline V gene has CDR1 SGDLS and CDR2 YYNGEE. CDR3 region: CASSVDRGNTIYF. The CDR3 region has the DNA TGTGCCAGCAGCGTGGACAGAGGAAACACCATATATTTT.

V gene TRBV6-1 combines with J gene TRBJ1-1; no reliable D call. CDR3 length equals 15 residues. Trimming left V 2 bases short and J 1 base short, with 11 bases between. CDR1 MNHNS and CDR2 SASEGT come from the germline V gene. CDR3 region: CASSEWVLGNTEAFF. CDR3 coding DNA: TGTGCCAGCAGTGAATGGGTTCTAGGGAACACTGAAGCTTTCTTT.

This clone is a singleton in its sample. The junction does not match germline at one end; this may be a read error. The genes are TRBV19 and TRBJ2-7; 10 nucleotides agree with TRBD2. The germline CDR1 and CDR2 sequences are LNHDA and SQIVND (reference sequence). The CDR3 sequence is 13 residues long. The CDR3 spells CASSIGTSGRPSF. For the CDR3, the DNA is TGTGCCAGTAGTATAGGGACTAGCGGACGCCCCTCATTC.

In its sample, this clone was seen once. V usage is TRBV18 and J usage is TRBJ2-3; a possible D gene is TRBD1 (6 bases). From germline, CDR1 is KGHSH and CDR2 LQKENI. The CDR3 totals 16 residues. V lost 3 bases to trimming and J lost 0 bases, with 13 bases between them. For the CDR3, the DNA is TGTGCCAGCTCACCCCAAAGACAGGCGAGCACAGATACGCAGTATTTT. This gives the protein CASSPQRQASTDTQYF.

The CDR3 sequence is CASSSSTGSHGYTF. DNA of the CDR3: TGTGCCAGCAGCTCGTCGACAGGGAGCCATGGCTACACCTTC. The rearrangement links TRBV7-9 to TRBJ1-2, with 7 bases identical to TRBD1. The CDR3 contains 14 residues. Germline CDR1 SEHNR, CDR2 FQNEAQ (reference sequence). V was pared by 4 bases and J by 6 bases, with 8 bases of the junction left unmatched.

The rearrangement joins TRBV2 to TRBJ2-2, with 10 bases lining up with TRBD2. The junction had 3 bases not matched to a gene; V was cut back by 5 bases and J by 0 bases. CDR1 is SNHLY, CDR2 FYNNEI, per germline. This CDR3 has 16 amino acids. CDR3 region: CASSRTSGANTGELFF. Here the CDR3 DNA reads TGTGCCAGCAGTCGGACTAGCGGAGCGAACACCGGGGAGCTGTTTTTT.

This rearrangement joins TRBV29-1 to TRBJ2-7, with TRBD2 matching over 13 bases. CDR3 size: 15 residues. V lost 5 bases, J lost 6 bases, and 10 bases stayed unmatched. Germline CDR1 and CDR2: SQVTM and ANQGSEA. CDR3 DNA: TGCAGCGTTCAACAGACTAGCGGGGGGCTTGGCGAGCAGTACTTC. It yields the protein CSVQQTSGGLGEQYF.

In this sample, this clone turned up once. This chain joins TRBV9 and TRBJ1-1, with D hard to call. The germline V gene has CDR1 SGDLS and CDR2 YYNGEE. The CDR3 covers 14 residues. Deletions cut 2 bases from V and 4 bases from J, with 12 bases between. CDR3 residues: CASSVGVQSTEAFF. As DNA, the CDR3 is TGTGCCAGCAGCGTGGGCGTTCAGAGCACTGAAGCTTTCTTT.

The rearrangement joins TRBV27 to TRBJ2-1; 11 positions agree with TRBD2. This CDR3 contains 14 residues. The junction had 1 base not matched to a gene; V was cut back by 4 bases and J by 5 bases. Germline CDR1 and CDR2: MNHEY and SMNVEV (reference sequence). CDR3 amino acids: CASSSGLADNEQFF. DNA of the CDR3: TGTGCCAGCAGTTCGGGACTAGCGGACAATGAGCAGTTCTTC.

The chain carries TRBV30 and TRBJ2-5; D possibly corresponds to TRBD2 (5 bases). This CDR3 contains 15 residues. V gave up 2 bases and J gave up 5 bases, with 18 bases separating them. Germline assignment: CDR1 GTSNPN and CDR2 SVGIG (reference sequence). The CDR3 sequence is CAWSLLVGVLETQYF. The CDR3 coding sequence is TGTGCCTGGAGTTTGTTAGTGGGAGTCCTGGAGACCCAGTACTTC.

Only one count was recorded for this clone. The CDR3, as DNA: TGTGCCAGCAGCTTATCCCTAGCGGGATCTTACCACGAGCAGTACTTC. Amino acid sequence: CASSLSLAGSYHEQYF. The rearrangement joins TRBV11-3 to TRBJ2-7; 9 bases are a match to TRBD2. This CDR3 contains 16 residues. J was trimmed by 5 bases and V by 2 bases; bases with no gene match: 10. Germline V lookup: CDR1 SGHNT, CDR2 YENEEA.

The chain combines TRBV6-6 with TRBJ2-6; D is possibly TRBD1 (6 bases). The CDR3 is 15 residues long. V gave up 5 bases and J gave up 0 bases, with 8 bases separating them. Germline V CDR1 and CDR2: MNHNY, SVGAGI (reference sequence). CDR3 amino acids: CASSRQDSGANVLTF. CDR3 nucleotide sequence: TGTGCCAGCAGTCGACAGGACTCTGGGGCCAACGTCCTGACTTTC.

The V call is TRBV7-2, the J call TRBJ2-2; TRBD1 aligns across 8 bases. The CDR3 spans 15 residues. The germline V gene encodes CDR1 SGHTA and CDR2 FQGNSA. V was pared by 5 bases and J by 5 bases, with 7 bases of the junction left unmatched. The CDR3 loop is CASSRTGRGTGELFF. CDR3 DNA: TGTGCCAGCAGCAGGACAGGGAGAGGGACCGGGGAGCTGTTTTTT.

The J gene is TRBJ1-5, the V gene TRBV10-3; 7 bases are a match to TRBD1. The CDR3 totals 18 residues. Germline V gene data show CDR1 as ENHRY and CDR2 as SYGVKD. V lost 6 bases and J lost 0; bases outside the gene matches: 14. CDR3 region: CAIRAGGGGGRSNQPQHF. DNA of the CDR3: TGTGCCATCAGAGCCGGCGGAGGGGGCGGGCGTAGCAATCAGCCCCAGCATTTT.

The chain joins TRBV29-1 to TRBJ2-2; TRBD1 might be the D (5 bases). This CDR3 comprises 13 residues. The V gene's germline CDR1 is SQVTM and CDR2 ANQGSEA. V dropped 3 bases and J dropped 7 bases, with 12 bases sitting between them. CDR3 loop: CSVDGRVNGELFF. CDR3 sequence (DNA): TGCAGCGTTGACGGCAGGGTCAACGGGGAGCTGTTTTTT.

V usage is TRBV9 and J usage is TRBJ2-7; the D gene is possibly TRBD2 (6 bases). The CDR3 runs to 17 residues. V shed 1 base and J shed 4 bases, with 21 bases lying between them. Germline V gene sequence: CDR1 SGDLS, CDR2 YYNGEE. In nucleotides, the CDR3 is TGTGCCAGCAGCGTATCCTCTGACCGCACCGGGAGATACGAGCAGTACTTC. As protein: CASSVSSDRTGRYEQYF.